This is a list of T cell receptor beta chains from one sample in a study of blood T cell repertoires in COVID-19. Generated by immunoSEQ multiplex PCR, the TCRdb table keeps only in-frame clones and is missing some. The sample holds some 300,000 clones, about 90% seen once. The sample was PBMCs or T cells enriched from blood (not recorded which). The receptors originated from a woman aged 50 to 60 who had been exposed to COVID-19. Both conserved end residues are part of each CDR3. A D gene is named only where the DNA matches it firmly. Rows give clone size only sometimes, using once, few, many, or a class for an expanded clone.

clone_size: NA
v_call: TRBV11-2
j_call: TRBJ1-6
d_call: NA
cdr3_aa: CASSSRDKYTYNSPLHF
cdr3_nt: TGTGCCAGCAGCTCTCGGGACAAGTACACCTATAATTCACCCCTCCACTTT

clone_size: NA
v_call: TRBV18
j_call: TRBJ1-5
d_call: TRBD1
cdr3_aa: CASSRRDRAGQPQHF
cdr3_nt: TGTGCCAGCTCACGCCGGGACAGGGCCGGTCAACCCCAGCATTTT

clone_size: NA
v_call: TRBV4-1
j_call: TRBJ2-5
d_call: NA
cdr3_aa: CASSQEGVQETQYF
cdr3_nt: TGCGCCAGCAGCCAAGAAGGAGTCCAAGAGACCCAGTACTTC

clone_size: NA
v_call: TRBV5-4
j_call: TRBJ2-1
d_call: TRBD1
cdr3_aa: CASSLGQGVYNEQFF
cdr3_nt: TGTGCCAGCAGCTTGGGACAGGGAGTTTACAATGAGCAGTTCTTC

clone_size: NA
v_call: TRBV12-3/TRBV12-4
j_call: TRBJ2-3
d_call: NA
cdr3_aa: CASSLLALDTQYF
cdr3_nt: TGTGCCAGCAGTTTACTAGCGTTGGATACGCAGTATTTT

clone_size: NA
v_call: TRBV6-5
j_call: TRBJ1-1
d_call: NA
cdr3_aa: CASPGLRTEAFF
cdr3_nt: TGTGCCAGTCCGGGACTAAGGACTGAAGCTTTCTTT

clone_size: NA
v_call: TRBV5-6
j_call: TRBJ1-3
d_call: NA
cdr3_aa: CASSDSRAGNTIYF
cdr3_nt: TGTGCCAGCAGCGATTCCAGGGCTGGAAACACCATATATTTT

clone_size: NA
v_call: TRBV7-2
j_call: TRBJ2-7
d_call: NA
cdr3_aa: CASSFWGGSSYEQYF
cdr3_nt: TGTGCCAGCAGCTTTTGGGGTGGGAGCTCCTACGAGCAGTACTTC

clone_size: NA
v_call: TRBV9
j_call: TRBJ2-7
d_call: NA
cdr3_aa: CASSVAGHSYEQYF
cdr3_nt: TGTGCCAGCAGCGTCGCAGGGCATTCCTACGAGCAGTACTTC

clone_size: NA
v_call: TRBV28
j_call: TRBJ1-1
d_call: NA
cdr3_aa: CASRRAGTSPEAFF
cdr3_nt: TGTGCCAGCAGAAGAGCCGGGACAAGCCCTGAAGCTTTCTTT

clone_size: once
v_call: TRBV7-9
j_call: TRBJ1-1
d_call: NA
cdr3_aa: CASSLMSLEAFF
cdr3_nt: TGTGCCAGCAGCTTAATGTCACTCGAAGCTTTCTTT

clone_size: once
v_call: TRBV6-4
j_call: TRBJ2-3
d_call: NA
cdr3_aa: CASSLESTDTQYF
cdr3_nt: TGTGCCAGCAGCCTAGAGTCCACAGATACGCAGTATTTT

clone_size: NA
v_call: TRBV5-6
j_call: TRBJ1-2
d_call: NA
cdr3_aa: CASSLSGDGYTF
cdr3_nt: TGTGCCAGCAGCTTGTCGGGGGATGGCTACACCTTC

clone_size: NA
v_call: TRBV2
j_call: TRBJ1-6
d_call: NA
cdr3_aa: CASRTTNNSPLHF
cdr3_nt: TGTGCCAGCCGGACAACTAATAATTCACCCCTCCACTTT

clone_size: NA
v_call: TRBV3-1/TRBV3-2
j_call: TRBJ2-2
d_call: NA
cdr3_aa: CASSQVHFTGELFF
cdr3_nt: TGTGCCAGCAGCCAAGTACATTTCACCGGGGAGCTGTTTTTT

clone_size: NA
v_call: TRBV10-2
j_call: TRBJ1-1
d_call: NA
cdr3_aa: CASSDLPGRATEAFF
cdr3_nt: TGCGCCAGCAGTGATCTTCCGGGCAGGGCCACTGAAGCTTTCTTT

clone_size: NA
v_call: TRBV5-1
j_call: TRBJ1-2
d_call: NA
cdr3_aa: CASGDLQANYGYTF
cdr3_nt: TGCGCCAGCGGGGATTTACAGGCTAACTATGGCTACACCTTC

clone_size: NA
v_call: TRBV20-1
j_call: TRBJ1-6
d_call: NA
cdr3_aa: CSASLVSPYNSPLHF
cdr3_nt: TGCAGTGCTAGTCTAGTGAGTCCCTATAATTCACCCCTCCACTTT

clone_size: NA
v_call: TRBV5-5
j_call: TRBJ1-2
d_call: NA
cdr3_aa: CASSAGAGPGNYGYTF
cdr3_nt: TGTGCCAGCAGCGCGGGGGCAGGGCCGGGGAACTATGGCTACACCTTC